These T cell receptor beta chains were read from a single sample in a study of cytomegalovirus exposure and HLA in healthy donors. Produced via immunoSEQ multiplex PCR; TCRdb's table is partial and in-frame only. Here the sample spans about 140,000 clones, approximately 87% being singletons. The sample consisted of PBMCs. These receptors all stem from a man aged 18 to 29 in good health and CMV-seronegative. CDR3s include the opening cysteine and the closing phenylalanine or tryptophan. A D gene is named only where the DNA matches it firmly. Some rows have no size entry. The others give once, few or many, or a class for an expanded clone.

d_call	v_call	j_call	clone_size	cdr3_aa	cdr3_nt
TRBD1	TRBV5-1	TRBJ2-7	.	CASSLGTGVYEQYF	TGCGCCAGCAGCTTGGGGACAGGGGTTTACGAGCAGTACTTC
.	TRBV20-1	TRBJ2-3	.	CSASPLDTQYF	TGCAGTGCTTCTCCCCTCGATACGCAGTATTTT
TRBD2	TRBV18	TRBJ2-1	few	CASSPGLADEQFF	TGTGCCAGCTCACCAGGGCTAGCGGATGAGCAGTTCTTC
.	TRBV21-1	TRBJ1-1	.	CASSKAGRGGTEAFF	TGTGCCAGCAGCAAAGCAGGTAGGGGAGGGACTGAAGCTTTCTTT
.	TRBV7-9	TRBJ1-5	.	CASSSMGGYQPQHF	TGTGCCAGCAGCTCGATGGGAGGGTACCAGCCCCAGCATTTT
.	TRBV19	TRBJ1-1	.	CATNSAGRGTATEAFF	TGTGCCACCAACAGCGCCGGACGGGGAACCGCCACTGAAGCTTTCTTT
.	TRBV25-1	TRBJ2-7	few	CASSEMGQGTPRSCEQYF	TGTGCCAGCAGTGAAATGGGGCAGGGGACCCCTCGATCCTGCGAGCAGTACTTC
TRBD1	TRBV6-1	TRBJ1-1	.	CASSADRGVEVNTEAFF	TGTGCCAGCAGTGCGGACAGGGGTGTTGAGGTTAACACTGAAGCTTTCTTT
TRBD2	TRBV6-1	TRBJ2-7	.	CASMSAGGTYEQYF	TGTGCCAGCATGTCAGCGGGAGGTACCTACGAGCAGTACTTC
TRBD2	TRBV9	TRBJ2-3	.	CASSLTSGTDTQYF	TGTGCCAGCAGCCTGACTAGCGGCACAGATACGCAGTATTTT
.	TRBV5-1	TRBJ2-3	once	CASSYTGTDTQYF	TGCGCCAGCAGTTACACGGGTACAGATACGCAGTATTTT
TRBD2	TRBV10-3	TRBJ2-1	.	CAIRGEAGGYNEQFF	TGTGCCATCCGAGGGGAAGCGGGGGGATACAATGAGCAGTTCTTC
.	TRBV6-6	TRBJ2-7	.	CASSSPGLFYEQYF	TGTGCCAGCAGTTCCCCAGGCTTGTTCTACGAGCAGTACTTC
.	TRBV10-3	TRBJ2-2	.	CAIKGGMKVETGELFF	TGTGCCATCAAGGGCGGGATGAAGGTGGAGACCGGGGAGCTGTTTTTT
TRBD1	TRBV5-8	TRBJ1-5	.	CASSLEGAQHQPQHF	TGTGCCAGCAGCTTGGAGGGGGCCCAACATCAGCCCCAGCATTTT
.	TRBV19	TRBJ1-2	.	CASRQRDIQTTYGYTF	TGTGCCAGTAGACAACGAGATATTCAGACAACCTATGGCTACACCTTC
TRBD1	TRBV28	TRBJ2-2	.	CASSRDRSTGELFF	TGTGCCAGCAGCCGGGACAGAAGCACCGGGGAGCTGTTTTTT
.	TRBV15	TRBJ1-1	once	CATSASGLNTEAFF	TGTGCCACCAGCGCCTCAGGGCTGAACACTGAAGCTTTCTTT
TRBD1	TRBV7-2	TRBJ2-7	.	CASSLQGAMGEQYF	TGTGCCAGCAGCTTACAGGGGGCGATGGGTGAGCAGTACTTC
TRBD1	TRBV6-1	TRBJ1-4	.	CASNRQGRVEKLFF	TGTGCCAGCAATAGACAGGGGCGCGTTGAAAAACTGTTTTTT
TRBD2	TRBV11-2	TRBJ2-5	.	CASRPGLAGNQETQYF	TGTGCCAGCAGACCCGGACTAGCGGGGAACCAAGAGACCCAGTACTTC
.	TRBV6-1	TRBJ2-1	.	CASLMTGRGSEQFF	TGTGCCAGCCTAATGACAGGTAGGGGGAGTGAGCAGTTCTTC
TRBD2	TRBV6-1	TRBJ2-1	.	CASSEGLAGVNEQFF	TGTGCCAGCAGTGAAGGCCTAGCGGGGGTCAATGAGCAGTTCTTC
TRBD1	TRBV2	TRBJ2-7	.	CASSDRVKEQYF	TGTGCCAGCAGCGACAGGGTAAAAGAGCAGTACTTC